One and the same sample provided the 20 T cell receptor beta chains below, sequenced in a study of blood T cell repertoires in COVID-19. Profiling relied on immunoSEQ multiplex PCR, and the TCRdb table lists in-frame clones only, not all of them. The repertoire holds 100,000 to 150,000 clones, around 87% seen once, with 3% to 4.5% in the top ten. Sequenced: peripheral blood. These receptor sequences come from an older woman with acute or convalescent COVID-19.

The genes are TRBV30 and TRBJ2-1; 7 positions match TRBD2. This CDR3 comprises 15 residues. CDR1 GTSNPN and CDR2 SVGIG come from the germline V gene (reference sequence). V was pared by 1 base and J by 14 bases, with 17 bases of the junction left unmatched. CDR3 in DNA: TGTGCCTGGAGTGCCCTCGACAGTGCCGGGGGACTAAAGTTCTTC. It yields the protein CAWSALDSAGGLKFF. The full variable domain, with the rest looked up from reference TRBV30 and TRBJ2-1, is SQTIHQWPATLVQPVGSPLSLECTVEGTSNPNLYWYRQAAGRGLQLLFYSVGIGQISSEVPQNLSASRPQDRQFILSSKKLLLSDSGFYLCAWSALDSAGGLKFFGPGTRLTVL.

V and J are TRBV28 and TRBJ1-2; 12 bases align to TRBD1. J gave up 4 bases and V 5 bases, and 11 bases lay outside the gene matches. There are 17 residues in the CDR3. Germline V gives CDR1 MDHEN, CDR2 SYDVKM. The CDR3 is CASSIGTGGRLVYGYTF. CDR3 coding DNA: TGTGCCAGCAGTATCGGGACAGGGGGCCGCCTTGTCTATGGCTACACCTTC.

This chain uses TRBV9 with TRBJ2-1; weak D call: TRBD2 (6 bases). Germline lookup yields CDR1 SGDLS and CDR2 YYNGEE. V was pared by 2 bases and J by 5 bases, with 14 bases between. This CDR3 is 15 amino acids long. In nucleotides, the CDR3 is TGTGCCAGCAGCGTCTCCGGGAGCCCTGACAATGAGCAGTTCTTC. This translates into CASSVSGSPDNEQFF.

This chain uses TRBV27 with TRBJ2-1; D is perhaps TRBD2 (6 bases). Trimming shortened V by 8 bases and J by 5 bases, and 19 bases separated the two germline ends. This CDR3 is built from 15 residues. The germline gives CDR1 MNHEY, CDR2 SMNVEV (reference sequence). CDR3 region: CASHSGGGENNEQFF. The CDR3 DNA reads TGTGCCAGCCATAGTGGGGGAGGTGAAAACAATGAGCAGTTCTTC.

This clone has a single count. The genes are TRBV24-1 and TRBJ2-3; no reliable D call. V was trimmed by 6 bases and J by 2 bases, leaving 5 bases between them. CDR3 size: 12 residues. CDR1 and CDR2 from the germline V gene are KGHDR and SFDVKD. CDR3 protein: CATSLNTDTQYF. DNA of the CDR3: TGTGCCACCAGTCTAAACACAGATACGCAGTATTTT.

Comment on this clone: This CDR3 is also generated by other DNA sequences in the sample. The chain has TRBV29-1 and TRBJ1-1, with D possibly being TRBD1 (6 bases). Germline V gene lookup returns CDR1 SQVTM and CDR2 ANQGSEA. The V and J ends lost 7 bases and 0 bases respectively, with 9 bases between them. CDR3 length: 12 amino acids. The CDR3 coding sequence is TGCAGCGGCGGACAGTTGAACACTGAAGCTTTCTTT. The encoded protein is CSGGQLNTEAFF.

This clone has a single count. The CDR3 is CASSTTGHYGYTF. CDR3 in DNA: TGTGCCAGCAGCACCACAGGGCACTATGGCTACACCTTC. The rearrangement joins TRBV5-6 to TRBJ1-2; D might be TRBD1 (6 bases). Germline V lookup: CDR1 SGHDT, CDR2 YYEEEE. There are 13 residues in the CDR3. Trimming pared 4 bases from V and 3 bases from J, leaving 10 bases between. Drawing the rest from reference TRBV5-6 and TRBJ1-2, the complete variable domain is DAGVTQSPTHLIKTRGQQVTLRCSPKSGHDTVSWYQQALGQGPQFIFQYYEEEERQRGNFPDRFSGHQFPNYSSELNVNALLLGDSALYLCASSTTGHYGYTFGSGTRLTVV.

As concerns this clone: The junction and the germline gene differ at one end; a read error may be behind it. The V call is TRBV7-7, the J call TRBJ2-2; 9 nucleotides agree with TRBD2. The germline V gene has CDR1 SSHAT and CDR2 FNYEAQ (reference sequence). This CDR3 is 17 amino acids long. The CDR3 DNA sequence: TGTGCTAGCAGCTTAAGTAGCGGGAGACCGAACACCGGGGAGCTGTTTTTT. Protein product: CASSLSSGRPNTGELFF.

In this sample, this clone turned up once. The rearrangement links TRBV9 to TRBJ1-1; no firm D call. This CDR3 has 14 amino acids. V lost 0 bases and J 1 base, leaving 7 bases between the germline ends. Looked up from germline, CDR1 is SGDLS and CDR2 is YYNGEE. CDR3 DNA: TGTGCCAGCAGCGTAGCTACGGGGAACACTGAAGCTTTCTTT. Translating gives CASSVATGNTEAFF.

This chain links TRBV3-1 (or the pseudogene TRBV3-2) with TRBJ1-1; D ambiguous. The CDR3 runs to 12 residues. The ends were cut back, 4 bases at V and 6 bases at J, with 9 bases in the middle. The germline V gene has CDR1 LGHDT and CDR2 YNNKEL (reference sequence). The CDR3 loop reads CASSPLRAEAFF. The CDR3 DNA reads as TGTGCCAGCAGCCCGTTGCGGGCTGAAGCTTTCTTT.

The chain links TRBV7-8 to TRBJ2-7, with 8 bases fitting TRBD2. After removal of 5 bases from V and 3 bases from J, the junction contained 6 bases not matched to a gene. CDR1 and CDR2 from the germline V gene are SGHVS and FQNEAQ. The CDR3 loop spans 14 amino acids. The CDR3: CASSPVGLGYEQYF. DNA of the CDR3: TGTGCCAGCAGCCCAGTGGGACTAGGCTACGAGCAGTACTTC.

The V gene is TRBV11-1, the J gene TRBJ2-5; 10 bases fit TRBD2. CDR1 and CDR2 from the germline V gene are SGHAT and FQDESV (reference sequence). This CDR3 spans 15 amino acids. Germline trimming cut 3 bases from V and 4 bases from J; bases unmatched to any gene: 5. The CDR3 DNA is TGTGCCAGCAGCTTTCGGCTAGCGGGAGCAGAGACCCAGTACTTC. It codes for CASSFRLAGAETQYF.

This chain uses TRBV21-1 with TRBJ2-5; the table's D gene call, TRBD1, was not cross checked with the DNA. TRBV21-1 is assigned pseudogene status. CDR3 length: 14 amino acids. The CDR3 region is CASSARTAQKTQYF. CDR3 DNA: TGTGCCAGCAGCGCCCGGACAGCTCAAAAGACCCAGTACTTC.

The CDR3 protein is CSAVQGTDTIYF. The CDR3 DNA reads as TGCAGCGCTGTTCAGGGTACGGACACCATATATTTT. V usage is TRBV29-1 and J usage is TRBJ1-3; a possible D gene is TRBD1 (5 bases). The CDR3 has 12 amino acids. With 7 bases removed from V and 8 bases from J, the gap between germline ends came to 15 bases. CDR1 and CDR2 (germline): SQVTM, ANQGSEA.

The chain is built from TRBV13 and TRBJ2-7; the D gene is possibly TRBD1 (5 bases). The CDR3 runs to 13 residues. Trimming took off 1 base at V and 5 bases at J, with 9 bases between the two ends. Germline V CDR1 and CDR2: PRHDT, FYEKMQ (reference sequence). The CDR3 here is CASSLVRAHEQYF. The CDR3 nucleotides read TGTGCCAGCAGCTTAGTCAGGGCCCACGAGCAGTACTTC.

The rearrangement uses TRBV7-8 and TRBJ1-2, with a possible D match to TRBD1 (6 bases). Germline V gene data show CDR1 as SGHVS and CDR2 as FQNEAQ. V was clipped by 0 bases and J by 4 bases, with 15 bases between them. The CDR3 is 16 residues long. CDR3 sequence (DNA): TGTGCCAGCAGCTTAGCCGGGACCGGGACACTCTATGGCTACACCTTC. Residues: CASSLAGTGTLYGYTF. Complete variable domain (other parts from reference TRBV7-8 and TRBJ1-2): GAGVSQSPRYKVAKRGQDVALRCDPISGHVSLFWYQQALGQGPEFLTYFQNEAQLDKSGLPSDRFFAERPEGSVSTLKIQRTQQEDSAVYLCASSLAGTGTLYGYTFGSGTRLTVV.

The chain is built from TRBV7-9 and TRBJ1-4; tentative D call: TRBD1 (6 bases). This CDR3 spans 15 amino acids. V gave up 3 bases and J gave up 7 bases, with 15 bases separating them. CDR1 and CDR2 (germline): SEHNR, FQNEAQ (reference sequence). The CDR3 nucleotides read TGTGCCAGCAGCTTCCCTACAGGGAGGGGTGAAAAACTGTTTTTT. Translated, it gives CASSFPTGRGEKLFF.

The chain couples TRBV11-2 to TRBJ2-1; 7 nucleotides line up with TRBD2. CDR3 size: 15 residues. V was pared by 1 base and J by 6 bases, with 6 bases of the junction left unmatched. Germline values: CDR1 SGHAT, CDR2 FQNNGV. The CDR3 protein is CASSLGLAKVNEQFF. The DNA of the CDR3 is TGTGCCAGCAGCTTAGGACTAGCAAAGGTCAATGAGCAGTTCTTC.

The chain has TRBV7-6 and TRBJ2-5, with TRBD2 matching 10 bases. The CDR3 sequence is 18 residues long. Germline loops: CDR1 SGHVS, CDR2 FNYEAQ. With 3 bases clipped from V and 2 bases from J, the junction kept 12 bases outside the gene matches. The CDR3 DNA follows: TGTGCCAGCAGCTTTAGCCTCCCTATAGCGGGAGGACAAGAGACCCAGTACTTC. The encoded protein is CASSFSLPIAGGQETQYF. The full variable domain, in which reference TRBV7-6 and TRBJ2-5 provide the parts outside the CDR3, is GAGVSQSPRYKVTKRGQDVALRCDPISGHVSLYWYRQALGQGPEFLTYFNYEAQQDKSGLPNDRFSAERPEGSISTLTIQRTEQRDSAMYRCASSFSLPIAGGQETQYFGPGTRLLVL.

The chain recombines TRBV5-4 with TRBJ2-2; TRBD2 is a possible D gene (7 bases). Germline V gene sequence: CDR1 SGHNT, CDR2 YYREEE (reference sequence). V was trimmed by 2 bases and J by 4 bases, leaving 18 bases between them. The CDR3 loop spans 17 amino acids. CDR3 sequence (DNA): TGTGCCAGCAGCTTCTTTAGTGGGGGGGGGCCCACCGGGGAGCTGTTTTTT. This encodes CASSFFSGGGPTGELFF. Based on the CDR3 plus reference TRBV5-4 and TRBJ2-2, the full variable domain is ETGVTQSPTHLIKTRGQQVTLRCSSQSGHNTVSWYQQALGQGPQFIFQYYREEENGRGNFPPRFSGLQFPNYSSELNVNALELDDSALYLCASSFFSGGGPTGELFFGEGSRLTVL.